This T cell receptor beta chain was captured in a study of blood T cells in healthy people across ages. A J-beta primer mix and a sample-barcoded 5' primer were used in a second PCR of roughly 6 to 12 cycles. TCRdb fed the 5' RACE reads into MiXCR, producing one record per CDR3 protein. The sample has roughly 680,000 distinct CDR3 sequences, 49% seen once; the top ten hold 30% to 35%. In regard to this clonotype: Its target is unknown.

Whole-study findings and limits: Significant beta diversity loss was already apparent by age roughly 40, declining roughly linearly.

There are 15 residues in the CDR3. Germline CDR1 is DFQATT and CDR2 is SNEGSKA (reference sequence). Unmatched junction bases numbered 5, after V lost 3 bases and J lost 2 bases. The V gene is TRBV20-1, the J gene TRBJ1-5, with 9 bases matching TRBD1. Sequences were obtained from blood. The sequence was collected from a woman in her sixties in good health. This chain's CDR3 is CSASWTGAGNQPQHF. For the CDR3, the DNA is TGCAGTGCTAGTTGGACAGGGGCTGGCAATCAGCCCCAGCATTTT.